This T cell receptor beta chain originates from a study of CD8 T cells in Susac syndrome. Concerning this clonotype: The antigen is not known.

Trimming pared 2 bases from V and 8 bases from J, leaving 4 bases between. Germline-derived CDR1 and CDR2 are GTSNPN and SVGIG (reference sequence). This CDR3 is 10 amino acids long. RNA was extracted with the RNeasy kit, and a quantity of roughly 0.45 to 1 ug was reverse transcribed using random hexamers. immunoSEQ multiplex PCR amplified TCR beta CDR3 across 54 Vbeta, 13 Jbeta. Via MiXCR, TCRdb re-called the immunoSEQ multiplex PCR reads, giving one row per CDR3 protein. The sample has 20,000 or so distinct CDR3 sequences, roughly 96% seen once. Study-wide findings and caveats: The study acknowledged a relatively small number of individuals in its TCR sequencing and HLA analysis.

Healthy donors served as the controls. They were matched for age and sex. The clonotype originates from a human donor in good health. Sequences were obtained from CD8+ T cells from PBMCs. This chain connects TRBV30 to TRBJ2-1; D remains ambiguous. CDR3 loop: CAWSRYEQFF. CDR3 DNA sequence: TGTGCCTGGAGTAGGTATGAGCAGTTCTTC.